This TCR beta chain was recorded in a study of blood T cell repertoires in COVID-19. Study as a whole: The analysed material was cDNA or gDNA that came from T cells, B-cell-depleted T cells, or PBMCs.

This clone has only one observation. Germline V lookup: CDR1 MDHEN, CDR2 SYDVKM. V gave up 8 bases and J gave up 0 bases; unmatched junction bases: 6. The CDR3 covers 15 residues. Sequencing used immunoSEQ multiplex PCR; TCRdb keeps in-frame clones, though not all of them. The sample has some 62,000 clones, 70% to 85% seen once. The receptor was isolated from a man aged 60-69 years with acute or convalescent COVID-19. The chain recombines TRBV28 with TRBJ2-1; the match to TRBD2 covers 8 bases. Sequencing input: peripheral blood. This CDR3 is CASLEREYSYNEQFF. DNA for the CDR3: TGTGCCAGCTTAGAGCGGGAGTACTCCTACAATGAGCAGTTCTTC.